The clone carrying this TCR beta chain was found a few times. The antigen is unknown. Measured with immunoSEQ multiplex PCR; TCRdb has only the in-frame clones, and not every one. This table has tens of thousands of clones, approximately 81% appearing once. Autoimmune disease history or systemic immunosuppression led to patient exclusion. Germline CDR1 SEHNR, CDR2 FQNEAQ (reference sequence). Trimming pared 7 bases from V and 9 bases from J, leaving 16 bases between. This CDR3 is 13 amino acids long. The data were taken from a study of OX40 agonist ivuxolimab in advanced cancers. About the research overall: Each dose-escalation patient presented with hepatocellular carcinoma, melanoma, renal cell or head and neck cancer. Findings of the study overall: Averaging showed that CD8+ T cells had more expanded clones than CD4+ did.

The chain couples TRBV7-9 to TRBJ2-1, with D hard to call. Sequences were derived from CD4+ or CD8+ T cells sorted from blood, sampled in a trial of the OX40 agonist ivuxolimab. This sequence originates from an adult with an advanced solid tumor such as melanoma, head and neck, liver or kidney cancer. CDR3 sequence reads: CASKESQYGEQFF. CDR3 nucleotides: TGTGCCAGCAAGGAGAGTCAGTACGGTGAGCAGTTCTTC.